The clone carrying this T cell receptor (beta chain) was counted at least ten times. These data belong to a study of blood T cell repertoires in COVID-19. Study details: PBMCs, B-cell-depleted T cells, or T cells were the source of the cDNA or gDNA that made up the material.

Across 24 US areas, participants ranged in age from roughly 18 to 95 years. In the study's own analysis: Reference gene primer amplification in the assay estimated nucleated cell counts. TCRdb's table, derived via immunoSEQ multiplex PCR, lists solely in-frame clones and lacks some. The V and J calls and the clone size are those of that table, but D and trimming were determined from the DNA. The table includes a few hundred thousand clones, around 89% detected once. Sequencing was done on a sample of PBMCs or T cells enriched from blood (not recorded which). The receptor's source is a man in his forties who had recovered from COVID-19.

CDR3: CSVEGGLTYGYTF. CDR3 sequence (DNA): TGCAGCGTTGAAGGCGGGCTAACCTATGGCTACACCTTC. This chain uses TRBV29-1 with TRBJ1-2, with no clear D. Between the trimmed V and J ends, which lost 1 base and 4 bases, there was a span of 10 bases. Germline CDR1 SQVTM, CDR2 ANQGSEA. This CDR3 contains 13 residues.